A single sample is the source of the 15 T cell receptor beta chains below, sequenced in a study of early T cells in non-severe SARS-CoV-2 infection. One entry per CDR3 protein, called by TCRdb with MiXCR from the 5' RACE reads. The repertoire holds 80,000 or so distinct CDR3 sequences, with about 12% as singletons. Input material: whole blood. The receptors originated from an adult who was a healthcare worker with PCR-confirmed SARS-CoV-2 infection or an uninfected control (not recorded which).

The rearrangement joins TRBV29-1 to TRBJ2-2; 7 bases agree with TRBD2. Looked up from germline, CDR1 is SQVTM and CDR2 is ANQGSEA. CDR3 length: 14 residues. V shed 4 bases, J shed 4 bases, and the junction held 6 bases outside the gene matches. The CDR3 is CSVGEGLVTGELFF. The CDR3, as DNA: TGCAGCGTTGGGGAGGGTCTAGTCACCGGGGAGCTGTTTTTT.

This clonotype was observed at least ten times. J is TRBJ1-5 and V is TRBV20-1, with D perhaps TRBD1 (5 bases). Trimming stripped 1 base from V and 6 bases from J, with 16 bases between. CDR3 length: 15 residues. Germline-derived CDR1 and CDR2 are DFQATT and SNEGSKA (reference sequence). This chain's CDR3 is CSARVGASGSQPQHF. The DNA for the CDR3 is TGCAGTGCTAGAGTAGGGGCTAGCGGTAGTCAGCCCCAGCATTTT.

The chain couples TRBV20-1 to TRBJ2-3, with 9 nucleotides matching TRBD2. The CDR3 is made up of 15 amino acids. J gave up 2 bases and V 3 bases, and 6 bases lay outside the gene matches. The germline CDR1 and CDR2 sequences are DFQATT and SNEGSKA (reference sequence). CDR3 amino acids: CSASELAGTTDTQYF. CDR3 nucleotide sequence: TGCAGTGCTAGTGAGCTAGCGGGAACCACAGATACGCAGTATTTT.

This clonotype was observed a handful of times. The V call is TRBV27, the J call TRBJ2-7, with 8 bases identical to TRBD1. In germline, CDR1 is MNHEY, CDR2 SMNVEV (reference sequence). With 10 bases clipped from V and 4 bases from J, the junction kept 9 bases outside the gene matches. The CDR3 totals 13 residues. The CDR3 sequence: CATRPGGRYEQYF. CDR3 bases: TGTGCCACCCGCCCAGGGGGCCGTTACGAGCAGTACTTC.

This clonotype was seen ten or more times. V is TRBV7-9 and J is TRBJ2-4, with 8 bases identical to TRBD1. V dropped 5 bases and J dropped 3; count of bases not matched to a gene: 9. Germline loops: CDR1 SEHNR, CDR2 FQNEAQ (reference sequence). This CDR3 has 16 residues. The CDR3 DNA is TGTGCCAGCAGCCTACTCATGACAGGGGACAAAAACATTCAGTACTTC. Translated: CASSLLMTGDKNIQYF.

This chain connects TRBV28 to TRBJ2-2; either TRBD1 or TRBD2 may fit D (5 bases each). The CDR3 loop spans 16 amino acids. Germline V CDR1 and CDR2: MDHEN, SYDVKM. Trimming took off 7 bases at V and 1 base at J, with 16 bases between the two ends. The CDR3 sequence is CASNLMGTGNTGELFF. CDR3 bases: TGTGCCAGCAATCTGATGGGGACCGGGAACACCGGGGAGCTGTTTTTT. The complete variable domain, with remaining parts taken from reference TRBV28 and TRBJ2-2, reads DVKVTQSSRYLVKRTGEKVFLECVQDMDHENMFWYRQDPGLGLRLIYFSYDVKMKEKGDIPEGYSVSREKKERFSLILESASTNQTSMYLCASNLMGTGNTGELFFGEGSRLTVL.

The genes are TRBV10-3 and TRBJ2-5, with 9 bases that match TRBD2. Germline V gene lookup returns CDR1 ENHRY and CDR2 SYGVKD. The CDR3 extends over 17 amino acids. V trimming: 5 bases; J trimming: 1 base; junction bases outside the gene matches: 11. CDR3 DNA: TGTGCCATCAGTCCGGAGACTAGCGGCCCCTTCCAAGAGACCCAGTACTTC. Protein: CAISPETSGPFQETQYF.

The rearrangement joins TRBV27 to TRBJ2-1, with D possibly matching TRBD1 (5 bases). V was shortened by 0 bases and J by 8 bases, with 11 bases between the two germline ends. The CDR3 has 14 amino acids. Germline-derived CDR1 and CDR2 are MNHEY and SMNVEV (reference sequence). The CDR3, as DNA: TGTGCCAGCAGTTTATCGGGGCTTTGGGATGAGCAGTTCTTC. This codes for CASSLSGLWDEQFF.

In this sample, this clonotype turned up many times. CDR3 DNA sequence: TGTGCCAGCAGTCCGGACCAGCCCCAGCATTTT. This codes for CASSPDQPQHF. J is TRBJ1-5 and V is TRBV28, with D unresolved. Germline CDR1 reads MDHEN; CDR2 reads SYDVKM. V gave up 5 bases and J gave up 7 bases, with 6 bases separating them. The CDR3 contains 11 residues.

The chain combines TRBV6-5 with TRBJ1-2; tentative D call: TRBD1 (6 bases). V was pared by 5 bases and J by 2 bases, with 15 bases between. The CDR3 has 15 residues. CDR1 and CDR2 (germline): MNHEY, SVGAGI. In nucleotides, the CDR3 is TGTGCCAGCAGTACCGCTCTGAGGGGGAACTATGGCTACACCTTC. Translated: CASSTALRGNYGYTF.

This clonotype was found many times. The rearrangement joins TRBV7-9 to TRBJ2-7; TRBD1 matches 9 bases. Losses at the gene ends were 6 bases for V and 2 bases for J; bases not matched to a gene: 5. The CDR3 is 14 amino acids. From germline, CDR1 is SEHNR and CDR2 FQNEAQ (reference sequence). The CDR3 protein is CASSPGQGAYEQYF. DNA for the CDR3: TGTGCCAGCAGTCCGGGACAGGGAGCCTACGAGCAGTACTTC.

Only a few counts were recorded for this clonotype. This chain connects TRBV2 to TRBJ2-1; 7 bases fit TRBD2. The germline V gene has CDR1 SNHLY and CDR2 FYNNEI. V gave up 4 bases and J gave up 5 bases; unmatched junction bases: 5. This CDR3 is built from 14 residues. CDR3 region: CASSGDYQNNEQFF. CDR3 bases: TGTGCCAGCAGTGGGGACTACCAGAACAATGAGCAGTTCTTC.

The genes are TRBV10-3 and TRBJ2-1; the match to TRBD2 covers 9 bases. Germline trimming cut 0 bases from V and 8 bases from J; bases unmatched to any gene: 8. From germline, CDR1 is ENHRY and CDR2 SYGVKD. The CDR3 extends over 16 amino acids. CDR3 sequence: CAISESLGGRADEQFF. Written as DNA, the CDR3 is TGTGCCATCAGTGAGTCGTTAGGCGGGAGGGCGGATGAGCAGTTCTTC.

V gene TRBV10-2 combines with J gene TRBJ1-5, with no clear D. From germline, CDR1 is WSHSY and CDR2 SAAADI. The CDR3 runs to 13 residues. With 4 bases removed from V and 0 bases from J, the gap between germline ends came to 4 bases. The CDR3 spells CASSGYSNQPQHF. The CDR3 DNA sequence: TGCGCCAGCAGTGGCTATAGCAATCAGCCCCAGCATTTT.

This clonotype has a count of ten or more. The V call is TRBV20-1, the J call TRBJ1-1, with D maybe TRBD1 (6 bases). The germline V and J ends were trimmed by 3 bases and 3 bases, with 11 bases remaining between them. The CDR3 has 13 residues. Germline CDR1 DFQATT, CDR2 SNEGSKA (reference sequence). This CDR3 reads CSARKGGDTEAFF. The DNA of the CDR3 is TGCAGTGCTAGGAAGGGGGGTGACACTGAAGCTTTCTTT.